Detailed here is one TCR beta chain. These data are taken from a study of T cells in tuberculosis. The data were produced by immunoSEQ multiplex PCR, yet TCRdb's version contains in-frame clones alone and is incomplete. The sample includes about 34,000 clones, approximately 96% of them seen just once. The germline V gene encodes CDR1 SEHNR and CDR2 FQNEAQ (reference sequence). This CDR3 region has 14 residues. The ends were cut back, 6 bases at V and 4 bases at J, with 13 bases in the middle. The sequence derives from a donor aged 10 to 29 with latent tuberculosis or without tuberculosis infection. The sequenced sample consisted of PBMCs. The chain links TRBV7-9 to TRBJ1-5; a weak D match, TRBD1 (5 bases). DNA for the CDR3: TGTGCCAGCAGGCTTACAGGACCAAATCAGCCCCAGCATTTT. It specifies CASRLTGPNQPQHF.